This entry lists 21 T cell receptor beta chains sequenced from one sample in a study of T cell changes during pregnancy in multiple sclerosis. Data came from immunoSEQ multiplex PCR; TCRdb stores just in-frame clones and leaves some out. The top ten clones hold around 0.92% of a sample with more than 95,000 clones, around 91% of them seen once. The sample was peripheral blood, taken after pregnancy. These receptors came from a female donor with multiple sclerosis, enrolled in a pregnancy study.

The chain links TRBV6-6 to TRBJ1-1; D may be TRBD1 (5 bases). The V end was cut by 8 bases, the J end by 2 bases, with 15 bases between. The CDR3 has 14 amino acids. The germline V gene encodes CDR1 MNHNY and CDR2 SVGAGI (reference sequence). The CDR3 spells CASCGAGGNTEAFF. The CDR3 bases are TGTGCCAGCTGTGGTGCGGGGGGTAACACTGAAGCTTTCTTT.

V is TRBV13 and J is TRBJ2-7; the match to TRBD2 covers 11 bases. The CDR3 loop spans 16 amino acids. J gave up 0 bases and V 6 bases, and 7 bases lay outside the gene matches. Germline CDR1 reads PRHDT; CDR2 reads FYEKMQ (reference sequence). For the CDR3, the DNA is TGTGCCAGCAGATCTAGTCTAGCGGGGGGCTCCTACGAGCAGTACTTC. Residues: CASRSSLAGGSYEQYF. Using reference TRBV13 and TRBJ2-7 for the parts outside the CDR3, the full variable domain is AAGVIQSPRHLIKEKRETATLKCYPIPRHDTVYWYQQGPGQDPQFLISFYEKMQSDKGSIPDRFSAQQFSDYHSELNMSSLELGDSALYFCASRSSLAGGSYEQYFGPGTRLTVT.

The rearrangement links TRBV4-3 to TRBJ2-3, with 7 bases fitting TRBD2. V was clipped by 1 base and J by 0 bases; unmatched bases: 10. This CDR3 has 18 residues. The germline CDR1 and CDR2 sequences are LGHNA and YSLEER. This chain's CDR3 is CASSQVGRLAPSTDTQYF. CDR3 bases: TGCGCCAGCAGCCAAGTGGGTCGACTAGCTCCTAGCACAGATACGCAGTATTTT.

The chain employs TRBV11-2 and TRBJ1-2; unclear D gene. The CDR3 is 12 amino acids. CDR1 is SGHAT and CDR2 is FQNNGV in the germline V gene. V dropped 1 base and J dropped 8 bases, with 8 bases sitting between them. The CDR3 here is CASSLAQEGYTF. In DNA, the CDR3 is TGTGCCAGCAGCTTAGCCCAAGAGGGCTACACCTTC.

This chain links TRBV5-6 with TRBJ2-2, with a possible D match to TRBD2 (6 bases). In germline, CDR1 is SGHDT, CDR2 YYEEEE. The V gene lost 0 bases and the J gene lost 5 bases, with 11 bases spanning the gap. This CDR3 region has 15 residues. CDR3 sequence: CASSLAGSGTGELFF. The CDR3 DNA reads TGTGCCAGCAGCTTGGCAGGGAGCGGGACCGGGGAGCTGTTTTTT.

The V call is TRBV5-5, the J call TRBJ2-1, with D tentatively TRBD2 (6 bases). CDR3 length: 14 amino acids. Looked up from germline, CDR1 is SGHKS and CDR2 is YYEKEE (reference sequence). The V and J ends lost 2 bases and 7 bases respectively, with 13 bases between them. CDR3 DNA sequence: TGTGCCAGCAGCTTCTTCGGGGGTAGTAATGAGCAGTTCTTC. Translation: CASSFFGGSNEQFF.

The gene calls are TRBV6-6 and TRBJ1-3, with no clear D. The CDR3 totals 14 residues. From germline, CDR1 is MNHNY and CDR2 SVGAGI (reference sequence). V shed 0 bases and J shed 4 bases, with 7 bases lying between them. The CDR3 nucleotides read TGTGCCAGCAGTTACTCGAATAGCGGAAACACCATATATTTT. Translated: CASSYSNSGNTIYF.

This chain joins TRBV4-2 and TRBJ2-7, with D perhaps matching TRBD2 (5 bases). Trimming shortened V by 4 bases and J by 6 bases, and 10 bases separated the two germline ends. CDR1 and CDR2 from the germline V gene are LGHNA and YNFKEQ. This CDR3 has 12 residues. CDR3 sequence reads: CASSLIAGEQYF. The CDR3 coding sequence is TGTGCCAGCAGCCTCATCGCGGGCGAGCAGTACTTC.

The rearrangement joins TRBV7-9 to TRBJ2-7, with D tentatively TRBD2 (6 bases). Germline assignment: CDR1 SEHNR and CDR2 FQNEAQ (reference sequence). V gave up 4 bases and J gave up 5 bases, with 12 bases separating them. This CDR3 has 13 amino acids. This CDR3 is CASSSPGLNEQYF. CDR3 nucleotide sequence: TGTGCCAGCAGCTCACCCGGACTAAACGAGCAGTACTTC. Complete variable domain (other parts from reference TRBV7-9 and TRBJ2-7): DTGVSQNPRHKITKRGQNVTFRCDPISEHNRLYWYRQTLGQGPEFLTYFQNEAQLEKSRLLSDRFSAERPKGSFSTLEIQRTEQGDSAMYLCASSSPGLNEQYFGPGTRLTVT.

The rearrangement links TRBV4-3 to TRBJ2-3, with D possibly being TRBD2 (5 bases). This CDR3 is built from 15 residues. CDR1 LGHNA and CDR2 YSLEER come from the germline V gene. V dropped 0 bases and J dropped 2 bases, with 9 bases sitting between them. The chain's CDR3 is CASSQDTGFTDTQYF. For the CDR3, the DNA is TGCGCCAGCAGCCAAGATACGGGGTTCACAGATACGCAGTATTTT.

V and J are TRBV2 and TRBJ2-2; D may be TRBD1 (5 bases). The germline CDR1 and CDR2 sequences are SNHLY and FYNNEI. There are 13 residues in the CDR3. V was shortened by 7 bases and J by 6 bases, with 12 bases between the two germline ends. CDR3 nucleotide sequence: TGTGCCAGCATCGTAGTCAGGGCCGGGGAGCTGTTTTTT. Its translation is CASIVVRAGELFF.

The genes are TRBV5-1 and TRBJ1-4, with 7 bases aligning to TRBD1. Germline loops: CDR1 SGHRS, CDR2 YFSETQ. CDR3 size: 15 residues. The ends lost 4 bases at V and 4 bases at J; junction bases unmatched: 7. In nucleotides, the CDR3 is TGCGCCAGCAGCCTAACCGGGACAGTTAATGAAAAACTGTTTTTT. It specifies CASSLTGTVNEKLFF.

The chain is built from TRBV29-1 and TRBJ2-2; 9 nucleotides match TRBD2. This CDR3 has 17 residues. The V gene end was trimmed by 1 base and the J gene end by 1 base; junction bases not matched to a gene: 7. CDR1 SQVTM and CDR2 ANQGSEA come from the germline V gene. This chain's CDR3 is CSVEGGSGRQNTGELFF. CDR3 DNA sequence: TGCAGCGTTGAAGGGGGGAGCGGGAGGCAGAACACCGGGGAGCTGTTTTTT.

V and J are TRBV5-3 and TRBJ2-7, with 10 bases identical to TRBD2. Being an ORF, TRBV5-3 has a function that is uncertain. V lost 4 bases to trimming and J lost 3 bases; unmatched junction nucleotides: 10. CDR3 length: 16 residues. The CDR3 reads CARSPKGLAVHYEQYF. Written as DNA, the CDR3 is TGTGCCAGAAGCCCAAAAGGACTAGCGGTCCACTACGAGCAGTACTTC.

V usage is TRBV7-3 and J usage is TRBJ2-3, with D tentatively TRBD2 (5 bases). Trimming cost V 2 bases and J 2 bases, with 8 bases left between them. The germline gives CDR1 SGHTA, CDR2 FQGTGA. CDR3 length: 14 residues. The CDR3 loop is CASSLRGDTDTQYF. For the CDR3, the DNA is TGTGCCAGCAGCTTACGGGGAGACACAGATACGCAGTATTTT.

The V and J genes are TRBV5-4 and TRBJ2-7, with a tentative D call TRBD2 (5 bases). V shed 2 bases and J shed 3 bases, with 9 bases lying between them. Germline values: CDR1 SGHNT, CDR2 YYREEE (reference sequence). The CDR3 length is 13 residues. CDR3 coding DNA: TGTGCCAGCAGCTTCCCGGGGAACTACGAGCAGTACTTC. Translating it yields CASSFPGNYEQYF.

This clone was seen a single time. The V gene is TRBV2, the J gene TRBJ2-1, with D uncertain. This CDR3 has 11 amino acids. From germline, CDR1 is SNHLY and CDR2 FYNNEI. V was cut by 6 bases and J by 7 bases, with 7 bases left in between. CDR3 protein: CASSTRNEQFF. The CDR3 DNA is TGTGCCAGCAGCACCCGGAATGAGCAGTTCTTC.

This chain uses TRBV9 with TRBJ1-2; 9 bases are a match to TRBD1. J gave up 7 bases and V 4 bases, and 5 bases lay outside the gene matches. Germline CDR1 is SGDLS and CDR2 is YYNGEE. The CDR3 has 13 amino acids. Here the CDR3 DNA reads TGTGCCAGCAGCCTCGGGACAGGGCTTGGCTACACCTTC. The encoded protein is CASSLGTGLGYTF.

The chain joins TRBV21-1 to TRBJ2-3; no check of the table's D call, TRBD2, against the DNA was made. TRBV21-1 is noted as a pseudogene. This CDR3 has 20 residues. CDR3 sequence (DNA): TGTGCCAGCAGCAAAGGGGGACTAGCGGGGGGCCTAACCCGGACAGATACGCAGTATTTT. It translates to CASSKGGLAGGLTRTDTQYF.

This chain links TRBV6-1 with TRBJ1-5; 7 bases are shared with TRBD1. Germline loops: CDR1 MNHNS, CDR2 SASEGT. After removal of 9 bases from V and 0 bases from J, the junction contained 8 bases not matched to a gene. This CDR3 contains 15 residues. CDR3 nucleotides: TGTGCCAGTGAGACAGGGATTAATAGCAATCAGCCCCAGCATTTT. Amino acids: CASETGINSNQPQHF.

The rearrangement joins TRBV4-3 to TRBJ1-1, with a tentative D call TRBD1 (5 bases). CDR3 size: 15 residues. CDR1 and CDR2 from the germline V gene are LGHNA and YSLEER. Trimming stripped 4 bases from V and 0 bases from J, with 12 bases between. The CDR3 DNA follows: TGCGCCAGCAGCCTTTGGCAGGGCATGAACACTGAAGCTTTCTTT. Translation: CASSLWQGMNTEAFF.